The 21 T cell receptor beta chains listed next were all sequenced from one sample in a study of chemoradiotherapy in HPV16-positive cancers. Sequencing was performed with immunoSEQ multiplex PCR; in TCRdb, only in-frame clones are kept and a portion is missing. Here the sample spans about 33,000 clones, 86% being singletons. The sequenced sample was blood, obtained from a patient who underwent chemoradiotherapy. All receptors derive from a human donor with HPV-associated anogenital cancer.

The CDR3 DNA reads as TGTGCCAGTACCCTCCGGGGGACAGGGAGTTTTGCCAATCAGCCCCAGCATTTT. This encodes CASTLRGTGSFANQPQHF. The V and J genes are TRBV19 and TRBJ1-5; TRBD1 matches 9 bases. V gave up 7 bases and J gave up 3 bases; unmatched junction bases: 16. This CDR3 is 18 amino acids long. CDR1 and CDR2 from the germline V gene are LNHDA and SQIVND (reference sequence).

The rearrangement links TRBV28 to TRBJ2-7; TRBD1 matches at 9 bases. Germline V gives CDR1 MDHEN, CDR2 SYDVKM. The length of the CDR3 is 18 residues. With V trimmed by 4 bases and J by 4 bases, 17 bases remained unmatched. CDR3 in amino acids: CASSSGTGTRRNLYEQYF. CDR3 DNA sequence: TGTGCCAGCAGTTCCGGGACAGGGACCCGCCGAAACCTGTACGAGCAGTACTTC.

The gene calls are TRBV7-8 and TRBJ2-7; no clear D. CDR1 SGHVS and CDR2 FQNEAQ come from the germline V gene. The CDR3 has 13 residues. The ends were cut back, 5 bases at V and 6 bases at J, with 14 bases in the middle. As DNA, the CDR3 is TGTGCCAGCAGCGATTTTTGGTCAGGCGAGCAGTACTTC. Amino acids: CASSDFWSGEQYF.

The V call is TRBV7-9, the J call TRBJ2-2, with 9 bases fitting TRBD2. V gave up 5 bases and J gave up 3 bases; unmatched junction bases: 7. The CDR3 length is 16 residues. The germline V gene encodes CDR1 SEHNR and CDR2 FQNEAQ (reference sequence). The CDR3 here is CASSALLAGHTGELFF. The CDR3 DNA reads as TGTGCCAGCAGCGCCCTGCTAGCGGGGCACACCGGGGAGCTGTTTTTT. The full variable domain, in which reference TRBV7-9 and TRBJ2-2 provide the parts outside the CDR3, is DTGVSQNPRHKITKRGQNVTFRCDPISEHNRLYWYRQTLGQGPEFLTYFQNEAQLEKSRLLSDRFSAERPKGSFSTLEIQRTEQGDSAMYLCASSALLAGHTGELFFGEGSRLTVL.

This chain joins TRBV7-9 and TRBJ2-5; 8 nucleotides agree with TRBD2. This CDR3 is built from 15 residues. Germline assignment: CDR1 SEHNR and CDR2 FQNEAQ (reference sequence). J was trimmed by 2 bases and V by 5 bases; bases with no gene match: 7. The CDR3 sequence: CASSETSGGQETQYF. In nucleotides, the CDR3 is TGTGCCAGCAGCGAAACTAGCGGAGGACAAGAGACCCAGTACTTC.

The chain carries TRBV5-1 and TRBJ2-3; D ambiguous. The V gene's germline CDR1 is SGHRS and CDR2 YFSETQ. Deletions cut 0 bases from V and 6 bases from J, with 11 bases between. CDR3 size: 14 residues. The CDR3 nucleotides are TGCGCCAGCAGCTTGGGCACAGAAGGGGATACGCAGTATTTT. It encodes CASSLGTEGDTQYF. Variable domain in full (rest from reference TRBV5-1 and TRBJ2-3): KAGVTQTPRYLIKTRGQQVTLSCSPISGHRSVSWYQQTPGQGLQFLFEYFSETQRNKGNFPGRFSGRQFSNSRSEMNVSTLELGDSALYLCASSLGTEGDTQYFGPGTRLTVL.

The CDR3: CASSLTLGGGLGYTF. CDR3 sequence (DNA): TGTGCCAGCAGTTTAACCCTCGGGGGAGGTCTTGGCTACACCTTC. This rearrangement joins TRBV27 to TRBJ1-2; D is possibly TRBD1 (5 bases). CDR1 MNHEY and CDR2 SMNVEV come from the germline V gene (reference sequence). V was shortened by 2 bases and J by 7 bases, with 17 bases between the two germline ends. CDR3 length: 15 amino acids.

The chain has TRBV7-3 and TRBJ2-3; D is perhaps TRBD2 (5 bases). The germline V and J ends were trimmed by 1 base and 5 bases, with 10 bases remaining between them. Germline lookup yields CDR1 SGHTA and CDR2 FQGTGA. This CDR3 region has 14 residues. CDR3: CASSLIPREDTQYF. The CDR3 DNA follows: TGTGCCAGCAGCTTAATCCCTCGGGAAGATACGCAGTATTTT.

The CDR3 region has the DNA TGTGCCAGCAGGGGGGCGGGACAGGGGCTCGAGCAGTACTTC. Residues: CASRGAGQGLEQYF. V is TRBV28 and J is TRBJ2-7, with TRBD1 matching 10 bases. The CDR3 totals 14 residues. Looked up from germline, CDR1 is MDHEN and CDR2 is SYDVKM. The V segment lost 6 bases and the J segment 6 bases; nucleotides outside the gene matches: 8.

Only a few counts were recorded for this clone. The chain links TRBV5-1 to TRBJ2-7; D is possibly TRBD1 (6 bases). V dropped 9 bases and J dropped 0 bases, with 13 bases sitting between them. The CDR3 is 13 residues long. Germline V gives CDR1 SGHRS, CDR2 YFSETQ. The CDR3 bases are TGCGCCACCTCACAGGGTGGCTCCTACGAGCAGTACTTC. The encoded protein is CATSQGGSYEQYF.

This rearrangement joins TRBV12-5 to TRBJ1-1; tentatively, D is TRBD1 (5 bases). The CDR3 spans 13 residues. V lost 6 bases and J 7 bases, leaving 15 bases between the germline ends. Germline-derived CDR1 and CDR2 are LGHNT and FRNRAP. The CDR3 loop is CASGLRGGSEAFF. The CDR3 DNA sequence: TGTGCTAGTGGGTTACGGGGGGGGAGTGAAGCTTTCTTT. Complete variable domain (other parts from reference TRBV12-5 and TRBJ1-1): DARVTQTPRHKVTEMGQEVTMRCQPILGHNTVFWYRQTMMQGLELLAYFRNRAPLDDSGMPKDRFSAEMPDATLATLKIQPSEPRDSAVYFCASGLRGGSEAFFGQGTRLTVV.

V usage is TRBV6-5 and J usage is TRBJ1-5, with 7 nucleotides matching TRBD1. The CDR3 is 16 residues long. Germline V gene data show CDR1 as MNHEY and CDR2 as SVGAGI. V shed 0 bases and J 6 bases; nucleotides not matched to a gene: 8. The CDR3 DNA follows: TGTGCCAGCAGTTACTCTTCGACAGGGACCAGTCAGCCCCAGCATTTT. It encodes CASSYSSTGTSQPQHF.

The chain links TRBV6-1 to TRBJ1-6; tentatively, D is TRBD1 (5 bases). The CDR3 is 13 amino acids. Per the germline V gene, CDR1 is MNHNS and CDR2 is SASEGT. Trimming pared 8 bases from V and 8 bases from J, leaving 13 bases between. The CDR3 reads CASQGPAYSPLHF. DNA of the CDR3: TGTGCCAGCCAGGGCCCAGCCTATTCACCCCTCCACTTT.

This clone is categorized as medium-sized (0.01 to 0.1%). V usage is TRBV6-4 and J usage is TRBJ2-3; 12 bases line up with TRBD2. Germline CDR1 is MRHNA and CDR2 is SNTAGT. The CDR3 runs to 15 residues. V lost 6 bases to trimming and J lost 1 base; unmatched junction nucleotides: 2. CDR3 sequence: CASSRLAGGTDTQYF. In DNA form, the CDR3 reads TGTGCCAGCAGCCGACTAGCGGGGGGCACAGATACGCAGTATTTT.

The V and J genes are TRBV27 and TRBJ2-7; 9 bases match TRBD2. V was pared by 0 bases and J by 2 bases, with 5 bases of the junction left unmatched. There are 16 residues in the CDR3. Germline V gives CDR1 MNHEY, CDR2 SMNVEV (reference sequence). The CDR3 DNA reads TGTGCCAGCAGTTTATCTGGACTAGCGTCTACCTACGAGCAGTACTTC. This codes for CASSLSGLASTYEQYF.

J is TRBJ2-7 and V is TRBV9; D remains ambiguous. V lost 7 bases to trimming and J lost 3 bases, with 11 bases between them. The CDR3 spans 12 residues. Germline CDR1 and CDR2: SGDLS and YYNGEE. CDR3 residues: CASSDGFYEQYF. The CDR3 coding sequence is TGTGCCAGCTCGGACGGGTTCTACGAGCAGTACTTC.

This chain connects TRBV2 to TRBJ2-3; 8 bases are shared with TRBD1. The CDR3 sequence is 14 residues long. Per germline, CDR1 SNHLY and CDR2 FYNNEI. With V trimmed by 6 bases and J by 1 base, 3 bases remained unmatched. CDR3 in DNA: TGTGCCAGCAGGGACAGGGTTGGCACAGATACGCAGTATTTT. Translation: CASRDRVGTDTQYF. The whole variable domain, remainder taken from reference TRBV2 and TRBJ2-3, is EPEVTQTPSHQVTQMGQEVILRCVPISNHLYFYWYRQILGQKVEFLVSFYNNEISEKSEIFDDQFSVERPDGSNFTLKIRSTKLEDSAMYFCASRDRVGTDTQYFGPGTRLTVL.

This chain joins TRBV6-1 and TRBJ2-7; 7 positions agree with TRBD1. Germline CDR1 reads MNHNS; CDR2 reads SASEGT. The J segment lost 1 base and the V segment lost 5 bases, leaving 2 bases of the junction unmatched. The CDR3 totals 13 residues. The CDR3 bases are TGTGCCAGCAGTTGGGACAGATCCTACGAGCAGTACTTC. As protein: CASSWDRSYEQYF.

The chain is built from TRBV6-5 and TRBJ1-6; 7 nucleotides line up with TRBD1. This CDR3 contains 14 residues. Germline trimming cut 8 bases from V and 3 bases from J; bases unmatched to any gene: 4. Germline CDR1 MNHEY, CDR2 SVGAGI. Written as DNA, the CDR3 is TGTGCCAGCCGCAGGGGGGTCTATAATTCACCCCTCCACTTT. Translated, it gives CASRRGVYNSPLHF.

This clone was seen once. The chain has TRBV5-4 and TRBJ1-6, with TRBD1 matching over 8 bases. Germline CDR1 SGHNT, CDR2 YYREEE (reference sequence). The CDR3 has 17 amino acids. V lost 4 bases to trimming and J lost 0 bases; unmatched junction nucleotides: 6. CDR3 sequence reads: CASSPGGASSYNSPLHF. CDR3 nucleotides: TGTGCCAGCAGCCCAGGGGGCGCGAGCTCCTATAATTCACCCCTCCACTTT.

This chain links TRBV5-1 with TRBJ1-1; D not resolved. Germline lookup yields CDR1 SGHRS and CDR2 YFSETQ. Trimming removed 4 bases from V and 4 bases from J, with 20 bases in between. This CDR3 spans 16 amino acids. This chain's CDR3 is CASSPLSSSMFTEAFF. The CDR3 nucleotides read TGCGCCAGCAGCCCGCTGTCGAGTTCTATGTTCACTGAAGCTTTCTTT.